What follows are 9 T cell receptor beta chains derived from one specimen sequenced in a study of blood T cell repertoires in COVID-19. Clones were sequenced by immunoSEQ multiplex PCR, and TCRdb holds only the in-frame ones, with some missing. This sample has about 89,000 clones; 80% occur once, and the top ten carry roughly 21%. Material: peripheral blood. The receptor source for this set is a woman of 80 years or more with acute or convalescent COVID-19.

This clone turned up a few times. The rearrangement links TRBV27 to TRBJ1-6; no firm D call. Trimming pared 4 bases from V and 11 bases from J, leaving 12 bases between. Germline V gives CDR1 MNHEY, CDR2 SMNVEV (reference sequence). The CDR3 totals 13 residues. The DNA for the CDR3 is TGTGCCAGCAGTTACACCTCAACGCCACCCCTCCACTTT. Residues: CASSYTSTPPLHF.

CDR3 coding DNA: TGTGCCATCAGTGGTCAAGTAGCTGGGGCCAACGTCCTGACTTTC. This codes for CAISGQVAGANVLTF. J is TRBJ2-6 and V is TRBV10-3; unclear D gene. V lost 4 bases to trimming and J lost 2 bases, with 9 bases between them. The CDR3 has 15 amino acids. CDR1 and CDR2 (germline): ENHRY, SYGVKD.

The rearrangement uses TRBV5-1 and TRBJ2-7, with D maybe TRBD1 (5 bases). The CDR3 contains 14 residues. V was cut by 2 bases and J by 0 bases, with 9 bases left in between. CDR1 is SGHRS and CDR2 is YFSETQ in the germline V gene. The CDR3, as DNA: TGCGCCAGCAGCTTTTCGACAGCCTCCTACGAGCAGTACTTC. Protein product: CASSFSTASYEQYF.

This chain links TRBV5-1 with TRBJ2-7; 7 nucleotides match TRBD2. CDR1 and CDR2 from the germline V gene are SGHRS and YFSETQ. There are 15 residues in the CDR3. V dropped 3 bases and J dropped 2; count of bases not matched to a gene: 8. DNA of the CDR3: TGCGCCAGCAGCTCCCTGACTCTAGCGGCCTACGAGCAGTACTTC. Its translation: CASSSLTLAAYEQYF.

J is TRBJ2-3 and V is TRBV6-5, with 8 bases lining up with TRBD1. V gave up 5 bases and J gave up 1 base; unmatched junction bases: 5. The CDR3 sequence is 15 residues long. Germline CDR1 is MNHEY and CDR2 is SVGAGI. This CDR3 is CASSKTGEGTDTQYF. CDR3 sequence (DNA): TGTGCCAGCAGTAAGACAGGGGAGGGCACAGATACGCAGTATTTT.

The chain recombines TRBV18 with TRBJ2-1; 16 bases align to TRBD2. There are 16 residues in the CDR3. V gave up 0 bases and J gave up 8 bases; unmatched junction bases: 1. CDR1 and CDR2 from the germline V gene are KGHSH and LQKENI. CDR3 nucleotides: TGTGCCAGCTCACCACCGGGACTAGCGGGAGGGTATGAGCAGTTCTTC. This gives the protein CASSPPGLAGGYEQFF.

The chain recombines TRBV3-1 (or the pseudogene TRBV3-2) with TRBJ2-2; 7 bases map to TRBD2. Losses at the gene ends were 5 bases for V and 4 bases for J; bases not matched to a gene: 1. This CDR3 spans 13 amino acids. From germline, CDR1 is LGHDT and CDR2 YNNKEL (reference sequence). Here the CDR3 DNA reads TGTGCCAGCAGCAGACTAGCCACCGGGGAGCTGTTTTTT. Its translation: CASSRLATGELFF.

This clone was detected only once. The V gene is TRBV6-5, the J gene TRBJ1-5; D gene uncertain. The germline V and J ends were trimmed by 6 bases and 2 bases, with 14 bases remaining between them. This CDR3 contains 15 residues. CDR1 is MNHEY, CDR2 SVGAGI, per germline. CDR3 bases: TGTGCCAGCAGGGTAATAACGGGAGGCAATCAGCCCCAGCATTTT. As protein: CASRVITGGNQPQHF.

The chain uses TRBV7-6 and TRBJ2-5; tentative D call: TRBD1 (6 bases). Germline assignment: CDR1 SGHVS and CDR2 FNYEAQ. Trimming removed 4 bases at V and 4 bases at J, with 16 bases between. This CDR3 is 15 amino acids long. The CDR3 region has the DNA TGTGCCAGCAGCTCGTATCAGGGGACCCGAGAGACCCAGTACTTC. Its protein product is CASSSYQGTRETQYF.